This entry concerns a single TCR beta chain. Its antigen is as yet unknown. Through a sample-barcoded 5' primer and a J-beta primer mix, a second PCR was run for 7 to 11 cycles. Every cDNA molecule bore a tag from a template-switch adaptor containing 12 random nucleotides. TCRdb re-derived calls from the 5' RACE reads in MiXCR, one entry per CDR3 protein. The table shows 800,000 or so distinct CDR3 sequences, with more than 20% occurring only once. The source of the sample is a study of blood T cells in healthy people across ages. Study-level results: Older age went with lower TCR beta diversity per million T cells, in a roughly linear way.

These records were also assigned to another study, of T cells of mothers and their children. As that study records: Mothers gave over 9 million TCR beta CDR3 reads each, and children 2.5 million to 3.5 million each.

The receptor was derived from a boy aged 10-17 years in good health. What was sequenced was blood.

The CDR3 loop reads CASSLAGYSTDTQYF. The CDR3 bases are TGCGCCAGCAGCTTGGCAGGGTACTCCACAGATACGCAGTATTTT. The V and J genes are TRBV5-1 and TRBJ2-3; TRBD1 might be the D (5 bases). Germline V CDR1 and CDR2: SGHRS, YFSETQ. V lost 0 bases to trimming and J lost 2 bases, with 10 bases between them. CDR3 length equals 15 residues.